This note documents a single TCR beta chain sequence. Its antigen remains unidentified. Germline values: CDR1 SGHTA, CDR2 FQGNSA. The V and J ends lost 3 bases and 7 bases respectively, with 16 bases between them. The CDR3 has 14 residues. This sample is part of a study of T cells after yellow fever vaccination. Study outcomes and limitations: Detected again after the booster were most primary-vaccination clones, at 95% to 98% CD4 and nearly 90% CD8.

The study made its TCR cDNA through 5'RACE template switching. That step introduced a universal primer site along with UMIs. TCRdb analysed the 5' RACE reads with MiXCR anew, one entry per CDR3 protein. Of roughly 300,000 distinct CDR3 sequences in the sample, approximately 7% were seen once. Source: PBMCs, taken approximately 40 days after the first yellow fever vaccination. The source of this sequence is a man aged 18 to 30 who received the YFV17D yellow fever vaccine. This rearrangement joins TRBV7-2 to TRBJ2-7; D may be TRBD1 (6 bases). In DNA, the CDR3 is TGTGCCAGCAGCTTCAGCATGGGGGCAGGGGAGCAGTACTTC. As protein: CASSFSMGAGEQYF. The complete variable domain, with remaining parts taken from reference TRBV7-2 and TRBJ2-7, reads GAGVSQSPSNKVTEKGKDVELRCDPISGHTALYWYRQSLGQGLEFLIYFQGNSAPDKSGLPSDRFSAERTGGSVSTLTIQRTQQEDSAVYLCASSFSMGAGEQYFGPGTRLTVT.